One sample yielded the 17 T cell receptor beta chains listed below, sequenced in a study of T cells after yellow fever vaccination. TCRdb reanalysed the 5' RACE reads using MiXCR and keeps one entry per CDR3 protein. The profile shows under 550,000 distinct CDR3 sequences, roughly a fifth of them singletons. The sample in question was PBMCs, obtained about 20 days after the first yellow fever vaccination. The receptors stem from a man in his late teens or twenties who received the YFV17D yellow fever vaccine.

This clonotype was picked up a small number of times. V is TRBV6-1 and J is TRBJ2-7; no clear D. The CDR3 is made up of 16 amino acids. The germline CDR1 and CDR2 sequences are MNHNS and SASEGT. V was pared by 5 bases and J by 3 bases, with 20 bases between. The CDR3 coding sequence is TGTGCCAGCAGTCCCACCCTGGACCGCTTGGGCTACGAGCAGTACTTC. Its protein product is CASSPTLDRLGYEQYF.

V is TRBV6-1 and J is TRBJ1-1, with a weak D call TRBD1 (5 bases). Trimming cost V 6 bases and J 5 bases, with 16 bases left between them. CDR3 length equals 14 residues. CDR1 and CDR2 (germline): MNHNS, SASEGT. Here the CDR3 reads CASSPGIGGTEAFF. CDR3 sequence (DNA): TGTGCCAGCAGCCCCGGGATTGGGGGGACTGAAGCTTTCTTT.

This clonotype appeared a few times. This sequence joins TRBV20-1 and TRBJ2-7; the match to TRBD2 covers 8 bases. CDR3 length: 13 amino acids. Germline V gene data show CDR1 as DFQATT and CDR2 as SNEGSKA (reference sequence). With V trimmed by 2 bases and J by 2 bases, 2 bases remained unmatched. The DNA of the CDR3 is TGCAGTGCTAGACTAGCGGGCACCTACGAGCAGTACGTC. Its translation is CSARLAGTYEQYV.

This clonotype was detected ten times or more. The chain carries TRBV24-1 and TRBJ2-5, with D tentatively TRBD2 (5 bases). CDR1 is KGHDR, CDR2 SFDVKD, per germline. The CDR3 length is 15 residues. With 2 bases removed from V and 0 bases from J, the gap between germline ends came to 9 bases. CDR3: CATSDSGKYQETQYF. The CDR3 region has the DNA TGTGCCACCAGTGATTCGGGAAAGTACCAAGAGACCCAGTACTTC.

This clonotype was observed a few times. The chain employs TRBV27 and TRBJ2-7; D is undetermined. V lost 6 bases and J lost 0, with 12 bases in between. The CDR3 has 14 residues. Germline CDR1 is MNHEY and CDR2 is SMNVEV (reference sequence). As DNA, the CDR3 is TGTGCCAGCAGAGAGAGTGTTAGCTCCTACGAGCAGTACGTC. It yields the protein CASRESVSSYEQYV.

V is TRBV5-1 and J is TRBJ2-3, with TRBD1 as a possible D gene (6 bases). Trimming removed 4 bases from V and 1 base from J, with 16 bases in between. CDR1 is SGHRS and CDR2 is YFSETQ in the germline V gene. This CDR3 contains 16 residues. CDR3 bases: TGCGCCAGCAGCGTGCGACAGGCTCGCGGCACAGATACGCAGTATTTT. Translating gives CASSVRQARGTDTQYF. Supplemented by reference TRBV5-1 and TRBJ2-3, the full variable domain reads KAGVTQTPRYLIKTRGQQVTLSCSPISGHRSVSWYQQTPGQGLQFLFEYFSETQRNKGNFPGRFSGRQFSNSRSEMNVSTLELGDSALYLCASSVRQARGTDTQYFGPGTRLTVL.

The sample holds a few counts of this clonotype. The gene calls are TRBV2 and TRBJ2-5; 10 bases agree with TRBD2. CDR3 length: 12 residues. V shed 10 bases and J 4 bases; nucleotides not matched to a gene: 3. Per the germline V gene, CDR1 is SNHLY and CDR2 is FYNNEI. The CDR3 is CAMGLAPETQYF. The CDR3 region has the DNA TGTGCCATGGGACTAGCGCCAGAGACCCAGTACTTC. Looking up the rest from reference TRBV2 and TRBJ2-5 gives the full variable domain: EPEVTQTPSHQVTQMGQEVILRCVPISNHLYFYWYRQILGQKVEFLVSFYNNEISEKSEIFDDQFSVERPDGSNFTLKIRSTKLEDSAMYFCAMGLAPETQYFGPGTRLLVL.

This chain uses TRBV7-2 with TRBJ2-7; D perhaps matches TRBD1 (6 bases). Trimming left V 6 bases short and J 3 bases short, with 18 bases between. This CDR3 is built from 15 residues. Looked up from germline, CDR1 is SGHTA and CDR2 is FQGNSA. CDR3 protein: CASRDDRTYHYEQYV. The CDR3 DNA is TGTGCCAGCAGAGATGACAGGACCTACCACTACGAGCAGTACGTC.

This clonotype showed up just a few times. The rearrangement joins TRBV12-3 or TRBV12-4 to TRBJ2-5; D may be TRBD1 (5 bases). V was clipped by 2 bases and J by 3 bases, with 10 bases between them. This CDR3 has 14 residues. This CDR3 is CASSLLPQEETQYF. The CDR3 DNA reads as TGTGCCAGCAGTTTACTTCCACAGGAAGAGACCCAGTACTTC.

The chain is built from TRBV7-9 and TRBJ2-1; D call uncertain. This CDR3 region has 14 residues. The ends were cut back, 5 bases at V and 2 bases at J, with 10 bases in the middle. Germline V gene lookup returns CDR1 SEHNR and CDR2 FQNEAQ (reference sequence). The CDR3 spells CASSGDLAYNEQFF. Here the CDR3 DNA reads TGTGCCAGCAGCGGGGATCTAGCCTACAATGAGCAGTTCTTC.

The table lists this clonotype with a few counts. The chain combines TRBV6-1 with TRBJ2-5; D possibly uses TRBD1 or TRBD2 (5 bases each). This CDR3 comprises 15 residues. The V and J ends lost 7 bases and 7 bases respectively, with 22 bases between them. Germline loops: CDR1 MNHNS, CDR2 SASEGT. CDR3 amino acids: CASTQIPGPGWTQYF. The DNA for the CDR3 is TGTGCCAGCACCCAAATCCCGGGACCTGGGTGGACCCAGTACTTC.

The chain carries TRBV10-3 and TRBJ2-6, with 8 bases aligning to TRBD1. The CDR3 has 16 residues. Trimming took 10 bases from V and 0 from J; bases not matched to a gene: 8. Germline V gene lookup returns CDR1 ENHRY and CDR2 SYGVKD. The CDR3 sequence is CATADRVTSGANVLTF. For the CDR3, the DNA is TGTGCCACCGCGGACAGGGTAACCTCTGGGGCCAACGTCCTGACTTTC.

This rearrangement joins TRBV7-2 to TRBJ1-6; tentative D call: TRBD1 (5 bases). This CDR3 spans 15 amino acids. Trimming left V 7 bases short and J 7 bases short, with 17 bases between. From germline, CDR1 is SGHTA and CDR2 FQGNSA. The CDR3 nucleotides are TGTGCCAGCAACCCCCAGCGTGGGGGGAATTCACCCCTCCACTTT. This encodes CASNPQRGGNSPLHF.

The CDR3 protein is CASTLPGTYGYTF. The DNA of the CDR3 is TGTGCCAGCACCCTCCCGGGGACCTATGGCTACACCTTC. V and J are TRBV12-3 or TRBV12-4 and TRBJ1-2; possibly TRBD1 for D (5 bases). V was cut by 7 bases and J by 4 bases, with 13 bases left in between. The CDR3 contains 13 residues.

The chain couples TRBV9 to TRBJ2-7; maybe TRBD2 (5 bases). The CDR3 contains 14 residues. The germline V gene encodes CDR1 SGDLS and CDR2 YYNGEE. Trimming stripped 3 bases from V and 2 bases from J, with 12 bases between. The CDR3 nucleotides are TGTGCCAGCAGCGCCGGGGAACGAACCTACGAGCAGTACTTC. This translates into CASSAGERTYEQYF.

This clonotype was counted between two and nine times. The chain joins TRBV12-3 or TRBV12-4 to TRBJ1-2; D may be TRBD1 (5 bases). The CDR3 sequence is 12 residues long. The germline V and J ends were trimmed by 0 bases and 8 bases, with 7 bases remaining between them. CDR3 sequence (DNA): TGTGCCAGCAGTTTAGCGGGGCTCGGCTACACCTTC. It encodes CASSLAGLGYTF.

This chain connects TRBV4-1 to TRBJ2-2; tentatively, D is TRBD2 (6 bases). Germline CDR1 is MGHRA and CDR2 is YSYEKL. The CDR3 runs to 17 residues. Between the trimmed V and J ends, which lost 2 bases and 0 bases, there was a span of 13 bases. The CDR3 sequence is CASSQYFGTSNTGELFF. CDR3 coding DNA: TGCGCCAGCAGCCAATATTTCGGGACTTCGAACACCGGGGAGCTGTTTTTT.